This T cell receptor (beta chain) was captured by sequencing in a study of PD-L1 blockade in urothelial cancer. Study context: Between 0 and 3 chemotherapy regimens preceded treatment for each patient. At 3 weeks (second dose) and 6 weeks after starting treatment, blood was analyzed.

Profiled with immunoSEQ multiplex PCR; TCRdb holds only in-frame clones, not every one. The sample contains nearly 30,000 clones, approximately 87% of which appear only once. Comment on this clone: What it binds is unknown.

Germline loops: CDR1 MNHNY, CDR2 SVGAGI (reference sequence). V gave up 2 bases and J gave up 2 bases, with 15 bases separating them. The CDR3 extends over 16 amino acids. General study results and limits: In blood sampled pretreatment, TCR clonality below the median predicted better survival.

This chain uses TRBV6-6 with TRBJ1-2; D may be TRBD1 (5 bases). This sequence was found in a middle-aged man with urothelial cancer. Sequencing used PBMCs, obtained around atezolizumab (anti-PD-L1) treatment. The CDR3 DNA is TGTGCCAGCAGTTACGACGCGGGGGGGGTAAACTATGGCTACACCTTC. It codes for CASSYDAGGVNYGYTF.